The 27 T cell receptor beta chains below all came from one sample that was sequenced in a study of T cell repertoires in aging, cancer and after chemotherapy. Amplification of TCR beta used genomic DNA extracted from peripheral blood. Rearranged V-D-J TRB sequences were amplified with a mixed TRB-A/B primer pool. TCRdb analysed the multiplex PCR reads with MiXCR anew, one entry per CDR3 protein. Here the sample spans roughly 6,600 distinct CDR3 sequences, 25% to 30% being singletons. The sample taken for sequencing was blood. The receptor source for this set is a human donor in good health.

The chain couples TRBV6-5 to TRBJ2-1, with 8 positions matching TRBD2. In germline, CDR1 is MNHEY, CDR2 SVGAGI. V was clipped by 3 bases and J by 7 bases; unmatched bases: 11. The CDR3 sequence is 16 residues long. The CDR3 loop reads CASSYPTAGDMNEQFF. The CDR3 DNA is TGTGCCAGCAGTTATCCAACAGCGGGAGATATGAATGAGCAGTTCTTC.

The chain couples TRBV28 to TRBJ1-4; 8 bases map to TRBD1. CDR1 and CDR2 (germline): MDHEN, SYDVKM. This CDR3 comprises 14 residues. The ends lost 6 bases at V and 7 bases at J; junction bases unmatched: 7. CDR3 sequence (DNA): TGTGCCAGCAGAACCGGGACAGGTGGTGAAAAACTGTTTTTT. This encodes CASRTGTGGEKLFF.

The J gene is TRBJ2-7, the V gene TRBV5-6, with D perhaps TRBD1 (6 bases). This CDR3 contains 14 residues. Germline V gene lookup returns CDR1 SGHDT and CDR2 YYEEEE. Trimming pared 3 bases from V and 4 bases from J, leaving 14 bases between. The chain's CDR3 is CASSSTGTTYEQYF. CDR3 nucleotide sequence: TGTGCCAGCAGCTCCACCGGGACAACGTACGAGCAGTACTTC.

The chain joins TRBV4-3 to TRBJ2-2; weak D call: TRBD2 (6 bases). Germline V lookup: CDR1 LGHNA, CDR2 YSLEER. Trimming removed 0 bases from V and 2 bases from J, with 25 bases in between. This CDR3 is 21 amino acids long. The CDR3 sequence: CASSQDRWAGTTLSNTGELFF. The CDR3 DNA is TGCGCCAGCAGCCAAGATAGGTGGGCGGGGACCACCCTCAGTAACACCGGGGAGCTGTTTTTT.

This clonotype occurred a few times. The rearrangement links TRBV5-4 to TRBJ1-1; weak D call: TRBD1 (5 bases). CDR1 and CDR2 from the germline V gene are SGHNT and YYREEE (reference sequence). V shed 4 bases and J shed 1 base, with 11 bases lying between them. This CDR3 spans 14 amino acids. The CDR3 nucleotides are TGTGCCAGCAGCGCCGCCCAGGGGAACACTGAAGCTTTCTTT. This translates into CASSAAQGNTEAFF.

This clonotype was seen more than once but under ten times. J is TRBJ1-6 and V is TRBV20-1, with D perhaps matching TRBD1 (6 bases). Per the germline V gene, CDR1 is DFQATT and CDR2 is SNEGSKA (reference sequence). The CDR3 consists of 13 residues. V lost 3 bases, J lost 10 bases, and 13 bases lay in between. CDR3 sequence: CSASNGGLSPLHF. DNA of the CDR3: TGCAGTGCTAGTAATGGGGGCCTCTCACCCCTCCACTTT.

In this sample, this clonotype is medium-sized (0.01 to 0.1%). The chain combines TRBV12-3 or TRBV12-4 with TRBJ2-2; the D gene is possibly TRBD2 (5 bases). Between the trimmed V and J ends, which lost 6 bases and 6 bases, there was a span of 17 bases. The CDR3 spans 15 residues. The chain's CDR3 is CASSTRAGRPGELFF. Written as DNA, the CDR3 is TGTGCCAGCAGCACGCGGGCCGGGCGGCCCGGGGAGCTGTTTTTT.

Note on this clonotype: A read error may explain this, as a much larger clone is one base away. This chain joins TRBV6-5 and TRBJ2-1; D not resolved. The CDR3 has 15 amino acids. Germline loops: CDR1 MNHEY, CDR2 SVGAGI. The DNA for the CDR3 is TGTGCCAGCAGTTATATTACCGTGGTGTACAATGAGCAGTTATTC. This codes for CASSYITVVYNEQLF.

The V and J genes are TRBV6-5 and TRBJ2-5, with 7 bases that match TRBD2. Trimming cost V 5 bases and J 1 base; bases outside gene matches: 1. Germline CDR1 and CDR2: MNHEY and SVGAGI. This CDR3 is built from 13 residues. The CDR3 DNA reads TGTGCCAGCAGTCCGGGGGGCCAAGAGACCCAGTACTTC. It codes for CASSPGGQETQYF.

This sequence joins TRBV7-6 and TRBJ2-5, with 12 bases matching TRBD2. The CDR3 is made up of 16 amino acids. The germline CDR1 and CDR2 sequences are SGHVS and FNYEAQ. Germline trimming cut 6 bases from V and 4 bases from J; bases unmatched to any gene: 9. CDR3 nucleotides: TGTGCCAGCAGACAAAGGACTAGCGGGATTCTAGAGACCCAGTACTTC. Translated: CASRQRTSGILETQYF.

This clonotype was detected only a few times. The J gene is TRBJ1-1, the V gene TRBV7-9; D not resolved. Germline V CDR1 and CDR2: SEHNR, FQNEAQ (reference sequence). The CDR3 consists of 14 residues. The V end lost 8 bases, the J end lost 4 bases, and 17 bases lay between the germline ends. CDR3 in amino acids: CASGSPGFSTEAFF. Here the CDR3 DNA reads TGTGCCAGCGGCAGTCCCGGGTTCAGCACTGAAGCTTTCTTT.

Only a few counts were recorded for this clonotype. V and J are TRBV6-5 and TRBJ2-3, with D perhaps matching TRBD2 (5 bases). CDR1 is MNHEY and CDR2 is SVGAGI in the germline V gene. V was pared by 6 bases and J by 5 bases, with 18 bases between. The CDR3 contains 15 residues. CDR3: CASSYRGYPEDTQYF. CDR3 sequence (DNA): TGTGCCAGCAGCTACCGAGGGTATCCGGAAGATACGCAGTATTTT.

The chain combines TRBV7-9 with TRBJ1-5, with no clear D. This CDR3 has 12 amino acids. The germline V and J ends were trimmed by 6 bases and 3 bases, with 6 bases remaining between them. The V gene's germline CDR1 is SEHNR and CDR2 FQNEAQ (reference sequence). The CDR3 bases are TGTGCCAGCAGGGGTGACAATCAGCCCCAGCATTTT. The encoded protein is CASRGDNQPQHF.

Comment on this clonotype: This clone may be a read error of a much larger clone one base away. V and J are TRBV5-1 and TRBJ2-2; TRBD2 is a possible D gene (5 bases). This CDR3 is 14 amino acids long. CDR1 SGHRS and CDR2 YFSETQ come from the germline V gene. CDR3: CVSSPFGVTGELFF. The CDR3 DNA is TGTGTCAGCAGCCCATTCGGGGTTACCGGGGAGCTGTTTTTT.

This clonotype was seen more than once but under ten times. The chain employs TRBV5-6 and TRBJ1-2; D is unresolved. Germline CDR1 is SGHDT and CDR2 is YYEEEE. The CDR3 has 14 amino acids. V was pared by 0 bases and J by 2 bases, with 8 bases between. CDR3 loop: CASSLVGSNYGYTF. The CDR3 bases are TGTGCCAGCAGCTTGGTTGGGAGCAACTATGGCTACACCTTC.

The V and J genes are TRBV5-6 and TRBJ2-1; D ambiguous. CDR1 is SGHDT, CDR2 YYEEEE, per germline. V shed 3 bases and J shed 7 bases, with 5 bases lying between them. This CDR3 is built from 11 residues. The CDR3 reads CASSYTNEQFF. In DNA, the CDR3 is TGTGCCAGCAGCTACACGAATGAGCAGTTCTTC.

The CDR3 DNA follows: TGTGCCAGCAGCCTCGGGCTGAGAACGGACCGCTACTCCTACGAGCAGTACTTC. It yields the protein CASSLGLRTDRYSYEQYF. The chain employs TRBV7-9 and TRBJ2-7; D gene ambiguous. In germline, CDR1 is SEHNR, CDR2 FQNEAQ (reference sequence). The CDR3 is 18 amino acids. V dropped 5 bases and J dropped 0 bases, with 23 bases sitting between them.

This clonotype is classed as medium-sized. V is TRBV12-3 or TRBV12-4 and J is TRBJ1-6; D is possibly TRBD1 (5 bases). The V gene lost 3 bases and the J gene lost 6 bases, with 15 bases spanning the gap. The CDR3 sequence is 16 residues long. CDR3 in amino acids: CASSLAGQRSNSPLHF. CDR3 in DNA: TGTGCCAGCAGTTTGGCAGGGCAGCGTAGTAATTCACCCCTCCACTTT.

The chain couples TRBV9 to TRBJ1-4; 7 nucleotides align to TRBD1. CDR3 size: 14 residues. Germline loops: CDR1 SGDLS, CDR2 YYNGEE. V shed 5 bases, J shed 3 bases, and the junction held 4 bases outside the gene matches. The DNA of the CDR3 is TGTGCCAGCAGTGGGGACAGTTCTAATGAAAAACTGTTTTTT. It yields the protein CASSGDSSNEKLFF.

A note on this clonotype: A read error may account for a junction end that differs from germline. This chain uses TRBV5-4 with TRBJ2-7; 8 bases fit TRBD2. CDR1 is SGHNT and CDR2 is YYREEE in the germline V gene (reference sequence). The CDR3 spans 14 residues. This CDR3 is CASSRDSGTREQYF. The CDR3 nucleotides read TGCGCCAGCAGCCGGGATAGCGGGACGAGGGAGCAGTACTTC.

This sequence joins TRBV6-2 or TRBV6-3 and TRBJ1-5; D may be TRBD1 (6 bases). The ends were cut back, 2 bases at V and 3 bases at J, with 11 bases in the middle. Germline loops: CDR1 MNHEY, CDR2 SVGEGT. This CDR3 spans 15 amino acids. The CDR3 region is CASSYPDSFNQPQHF. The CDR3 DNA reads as TGTGCCAGCAGTTACCCGGACAGCTTCAATCAGCCCCAGCATTTT.

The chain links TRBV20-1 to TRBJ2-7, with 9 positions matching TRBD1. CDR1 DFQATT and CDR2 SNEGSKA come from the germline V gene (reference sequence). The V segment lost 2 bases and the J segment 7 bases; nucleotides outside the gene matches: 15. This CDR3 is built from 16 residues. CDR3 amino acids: CSARPGSRQGVGEQYF. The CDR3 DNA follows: TGCAGTGCTAGACCCGGGTCCCGACAGGGGGTGGGAGAGCAGTACTTC.

The CDR3 loop reads CASSPEAAGGNQPQHF. CDR3 coding DNA: TGTGCCAGCAGCCCCGAGGCCGCGGGAGGCAATCAGCCCCAGCATTTT. The V gene is TRBV7-2, the J gene TRBJ1-5; D is undetermined. Trimming cost V 5 bases and J 2 bases, with 16 bases left between them. This CDR3 contains 16 residues. Germline CDR1 is SGHTA and CDR2 is FQGNSA.

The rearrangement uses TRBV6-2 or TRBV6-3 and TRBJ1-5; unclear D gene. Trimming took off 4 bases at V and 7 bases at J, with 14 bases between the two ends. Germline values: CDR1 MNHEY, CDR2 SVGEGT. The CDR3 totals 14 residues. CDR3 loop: CASSCGVCQQPQHF. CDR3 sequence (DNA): TGTGCCAGCAGTTGTGGGGTGTGTCAGCAGCCCCAGCATTTT.

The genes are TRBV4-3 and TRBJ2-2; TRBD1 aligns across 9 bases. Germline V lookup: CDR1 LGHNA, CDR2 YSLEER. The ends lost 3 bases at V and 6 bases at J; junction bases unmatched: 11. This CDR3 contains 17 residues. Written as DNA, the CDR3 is TGCGCCAGCAGCCAGGTTCATACAGGGGGCCGGGCCGGGGAGCTGTTTTTT. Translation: CASSQVHTGGRAGELFF.

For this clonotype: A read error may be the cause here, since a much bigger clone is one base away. CDR3 region: CASSDRGRYEQYF. In DNA, the CDR3 is TGTGCCAGCAGCGACAGGGGGAGGTACGAGCAGTACTTC. The rearrangement links TRBV6-5 to TRBJ2-7; 9 positions match TRBD1. V lost 6 bases and J lost 4; bases outside the gene matches: 4. Per the germline V gene, CDR1 is MNHEY and CDR2 is SVGAGI. CDR3 length equals 13 residues.

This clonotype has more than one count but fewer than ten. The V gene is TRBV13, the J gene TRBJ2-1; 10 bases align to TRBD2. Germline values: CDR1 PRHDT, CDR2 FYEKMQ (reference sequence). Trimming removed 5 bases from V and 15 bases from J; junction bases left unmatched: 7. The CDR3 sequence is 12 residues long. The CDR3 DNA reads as TGTGCCAGCAGCCAGGAGCGGGGGGGCTCGTTCTTC. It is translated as CASSQERGGSFF.